This T cell receptor beta chain was recovered during a study of T cell changes during pregnancy in multiple sclerosis. The CDR3 has 15 residues. From germline, CDR1 is GTSNPN and CDR2 SVGIG (reference sequence). Germline trimming cut 4 bases from V and 3 bases from J; bases unmatched to any gene: 6. Sequenced by immunoSEQ multiplex PCR; TCRdb stores in-frame clones only, minus some. Found here are tens of thousands of clones, about 90% of them singletons; the top ten hold just under 0.6%. The chain carries TRBV30 and TRBJ2-5; TRBD1 matches 12 bases. The sequence came from a female donor with multiple sclerosis, enrolled in a pregnancy study. Material: CD4+ T cells from peripheral blood mononuclear cells, obtained in the first trimester of pregnancy. CDR3 DNA: TGTGCCTGGACCCCGGGACAGGGGGCTAAAGAGACCCAGTACTTC. This encodes CAWTPGQGAKETQYF.